This TCR beta chain was retrieved from a study of cytomegalovirus exposure and HLA in healthy donors. Whole-study findings and limits: Analyses of presence and absence presupposed an approximately uniform sequencing depth across donors. What a later analysis reportedly showed was that an Asian-associated ancestry cluster had fewer N-insertions than the 666-donor mean. Some public TCRs appeared in many individuals, while most sequences were rare.

The germline CDR1 and CDR2 sequences are SGDLS and YYNGEE. The CDR3 contains 14 residues. Germline trimming cut 2 bases from V and 4 bases from J; bases unmatched to any gene: 1. This clone was counted a few times. Its target is unknown. Both 60 Vbeta primers and 13 Jbeta primers went into the PCR. Clones were sequenced by immunoSEQ multiplex PCR, and TCRdb holds only the in-frame ones, with some missing. Found here are about 120,000 clones, 65% to 90% of them singletons; the top ten hold 2.1%. The specimen was PBMCs. The TCR was taken from a man aged 30 to 39 in good health and CMV-seronegative. The chain employs TRBV9 and TRBJ2-7, with TRBD1 identical over 12 bases. The CDR3: CASSVGQGAYEQYF. The CDR3 DNA reads TGTGCCAGCAGCGTGGGACAGGGGGCTTACGAGCAGTACTTC.